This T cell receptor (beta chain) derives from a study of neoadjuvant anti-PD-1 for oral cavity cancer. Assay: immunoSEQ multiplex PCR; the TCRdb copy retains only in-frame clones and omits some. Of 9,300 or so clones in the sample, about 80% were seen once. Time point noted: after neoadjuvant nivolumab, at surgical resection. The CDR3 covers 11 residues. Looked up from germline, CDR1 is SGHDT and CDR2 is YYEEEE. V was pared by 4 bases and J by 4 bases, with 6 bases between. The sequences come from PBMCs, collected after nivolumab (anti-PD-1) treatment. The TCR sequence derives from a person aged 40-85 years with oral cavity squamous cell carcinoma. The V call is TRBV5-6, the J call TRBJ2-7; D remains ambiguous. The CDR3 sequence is CASSQQYEQYF. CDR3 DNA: TGTGCCAGCAGCCAGCAATACGAGCAGTACTTC.